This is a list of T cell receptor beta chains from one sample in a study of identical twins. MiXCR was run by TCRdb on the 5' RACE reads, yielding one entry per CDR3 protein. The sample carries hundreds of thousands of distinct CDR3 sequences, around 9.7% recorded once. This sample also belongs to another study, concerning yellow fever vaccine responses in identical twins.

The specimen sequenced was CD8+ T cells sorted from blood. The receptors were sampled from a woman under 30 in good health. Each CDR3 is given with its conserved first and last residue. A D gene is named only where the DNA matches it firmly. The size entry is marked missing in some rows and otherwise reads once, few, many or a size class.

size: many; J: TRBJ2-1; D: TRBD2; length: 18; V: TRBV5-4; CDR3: CASSLPSGGQTIYDEQFF; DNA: TGTGCCAGCAGCTTGCCTAGCGGGGGGCAAACGATATACGATGAGCAGTTCTTC
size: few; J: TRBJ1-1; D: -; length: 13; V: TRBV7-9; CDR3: CASMDSLNTEAFF; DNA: TGTGCCAGTATGGACAGTTTGAACACTGAAGCTTTCTTT
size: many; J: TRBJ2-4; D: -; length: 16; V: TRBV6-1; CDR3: CASSEGAEGAKNIQYF; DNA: TGTGCCAGCAGTGAAGGAGCGGAGGGTGCCAAAAACATTCAGTACTTC
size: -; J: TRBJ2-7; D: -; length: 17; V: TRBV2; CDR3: CASSERGAATLWYEQYF; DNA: TGTGCCAGCAGTGAACGGGGCGCCGCAACCCTCTGGTACGAGCAGTACTTC
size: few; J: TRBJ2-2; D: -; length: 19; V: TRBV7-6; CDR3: CASSSTPGERGANTGELFF; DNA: TGTGCCAGCAGCTCGACGCCGGGGGAGAGGGGGGCAAACACCGGGGAGCTGTTTTTT
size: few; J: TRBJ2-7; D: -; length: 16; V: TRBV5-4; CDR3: CASSLARGAASYEQYF; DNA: TGTGCCAGCAGCTTGGCCCGCGGGGCGGCATCCTACGAGCAGTACTTC
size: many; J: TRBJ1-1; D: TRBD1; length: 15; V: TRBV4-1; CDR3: CASSQGAGGYTEAFF; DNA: TGCGCCAGCAGCCAAGGGGCAGGGGGCTATACTGAAGCTTTCTTT
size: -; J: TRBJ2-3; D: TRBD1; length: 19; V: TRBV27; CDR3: CASSSLLRDVGQATDTQYF; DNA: TGTGCCAGCAGTTCCTTGCTCAGGGATGTGGGACAGGCCACAGATACGCAGTATTTT
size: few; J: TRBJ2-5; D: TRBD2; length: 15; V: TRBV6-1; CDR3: CASSRPRGGQETQYF; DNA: TGTGCCAGCAGTAGACCCCGGGGGGGCCAAGAGACCCAGTACTTC
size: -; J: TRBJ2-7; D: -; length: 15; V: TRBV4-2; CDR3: CASSQSSTGTYEQYF; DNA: TGTGCCAGCAGCCAATCTTCGACCGGTACCTACGAGCAGTACTTC
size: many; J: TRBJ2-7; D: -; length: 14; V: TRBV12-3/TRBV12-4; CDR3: CASSLGTVQYEQYF; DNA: TGTGCCAGCAGCTTGGGGACTGTTCAATACGAGCAGTACTTC
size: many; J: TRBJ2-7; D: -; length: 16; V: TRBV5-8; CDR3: CASSLRGGRAPHEQYF; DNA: TGTGCCAGCAGCCTACGCGGAGGTAGGGCCCCCCACGAGCAGTACTTC
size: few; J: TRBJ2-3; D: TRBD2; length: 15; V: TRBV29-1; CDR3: CSVESPSGRTDTQYF; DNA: TGCAGCGTTGAATCGCCTAGCGGGAGGACAGATACGCAGTATTTT
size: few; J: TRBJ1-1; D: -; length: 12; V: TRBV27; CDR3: CASSSTGPEAFF; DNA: TGTGCCAGCAGCTCCACAGGTCCTGAAGCTTTCTTT
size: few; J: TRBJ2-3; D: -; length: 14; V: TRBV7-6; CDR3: CASSLRNGPDTQYF; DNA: TGTGCCAGCAGCTTGCGCAACGGTCCAGATACGCAGTATTTT
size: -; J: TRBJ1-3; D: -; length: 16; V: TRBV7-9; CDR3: CASSFYTGRSGNTIYF; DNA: TGTGCCAGCAGCTTTTACACAGGCCGCTCTGGAAACACCATATATTTT
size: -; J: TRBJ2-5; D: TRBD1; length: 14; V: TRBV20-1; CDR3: CSARDGQGQETQYF; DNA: TGCAGTGCTAGAGATGGACAGGGCCAAGAGACCCAGTACTTC
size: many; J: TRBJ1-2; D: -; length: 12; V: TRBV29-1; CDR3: CSAPGTDYGYTF; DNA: TGCAGCGCTCCAGGGACTGACTATGGCTACACCTTC
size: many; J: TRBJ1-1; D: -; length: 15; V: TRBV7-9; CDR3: CASSTRTDLNTEAFF; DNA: TGTGCCAGCAGCACTCGGACAGACTTGAACACTGAAGCTTTCTTT
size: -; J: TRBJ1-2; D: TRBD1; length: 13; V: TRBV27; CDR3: CASSSPTGDGYTF; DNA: TGTGCCAGCAGTTCACCGACAGGGGATGGCTACACCTTC
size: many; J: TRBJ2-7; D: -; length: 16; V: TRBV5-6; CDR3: CASSRSGSGLSYEQYF; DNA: TGTGCCAGCAGCCGCAGCGGATCGGGACTCTCCTACGAGCAGTACTTC
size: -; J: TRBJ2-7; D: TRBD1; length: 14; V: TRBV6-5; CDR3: CASSWNRGSYEQYF; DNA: TGTGCCAGCAGTTGGAACAGGGGAAGCTACGAGCAGTACTTC
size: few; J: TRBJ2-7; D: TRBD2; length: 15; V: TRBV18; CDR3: CASSPEGTSSYEQYF; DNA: TGTGCCAGCTCACCTGAAGGGACTAGCTCCTACGAGCAGTACTTC
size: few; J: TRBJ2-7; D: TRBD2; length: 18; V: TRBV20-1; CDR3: CSAKGGLAGKHLPYEQYF; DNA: TGCAGTGCTAAAGGGGGACTAGCGGGAAAACACTTACCCTACGAGCAGTACTTC
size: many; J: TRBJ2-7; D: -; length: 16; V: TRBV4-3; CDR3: CASSQESGSHSYEQYF; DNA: TGCGCCAGCAGCCAAGAATCAGGCAGTCATTCGTACGAGCAGTACTTC
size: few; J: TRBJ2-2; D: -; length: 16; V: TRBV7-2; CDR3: CASSLAAGVVTGELFF; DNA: TGTGCCAGCAGCTTAGCGGCGGGCGTAGTTACCGGGGAGCTGTTTTTT
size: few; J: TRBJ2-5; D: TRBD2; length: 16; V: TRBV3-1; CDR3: CASSQIRTGGQETQYF; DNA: TGTGCCAGCAGCCAAATTAGGACGGGGGGGCAAGAGACCCAGTACTTC
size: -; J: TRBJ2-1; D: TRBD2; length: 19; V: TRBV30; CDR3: CAWSVGGLAEPHTYNEQFF; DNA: TGTGCCTGGAGTGTCGGGGGACTAGCGGAGCCCCACACCTACAATGAGCAGTTCTTC
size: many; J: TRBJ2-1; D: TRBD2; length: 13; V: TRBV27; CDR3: CASSPWREDEQFF; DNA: TGTGCCAGCAGCCCTTGGCGGGAGGATGAGCAGTTCTTC
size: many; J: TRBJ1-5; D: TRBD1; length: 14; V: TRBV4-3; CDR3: CASSQGTGEQPQHF; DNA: TGCGCCAGCAGCCAAGGGACAGGGGAGCAGCCCCAGCATTTT
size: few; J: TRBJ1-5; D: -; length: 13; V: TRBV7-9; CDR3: CASTGGPYQPQHF; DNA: TGTGCCAGTACGGGCGGCCCTTATCAGCCCCAGCATTTT
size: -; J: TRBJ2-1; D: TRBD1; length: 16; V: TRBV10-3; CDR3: CAIGLGGTGRPDEQFF; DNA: TGTGCCATCGGTTTGGGGGGGACAGGGCGTCCTGATGAGCAGTTCTTC
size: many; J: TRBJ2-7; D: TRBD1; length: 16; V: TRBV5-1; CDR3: CASSDLTGALSYEQYF; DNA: TGCGCCAGCAGCGACCTTACAGGGGCCCTAAGCTACGAGCAGTACTTC
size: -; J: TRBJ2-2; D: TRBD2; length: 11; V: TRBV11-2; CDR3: CASSLLAGLFF; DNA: TGTGCCAGCAGCTTACTAGCGGGGCTGTTTTTT
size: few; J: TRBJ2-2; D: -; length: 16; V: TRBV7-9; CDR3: CASSQSGTSDTGELFF; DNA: TGTGCCAGCAGCCAATCCGGGACATCCGACACCGGGGAGCTGTTTTTT
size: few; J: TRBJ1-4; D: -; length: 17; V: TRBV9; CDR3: CASSVRTPVAGGEKLFF; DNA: TGTGCCAGCAGCGTTAGGACCCCTGTGGCCGGAGGTGAAAAACTGTTTTTT
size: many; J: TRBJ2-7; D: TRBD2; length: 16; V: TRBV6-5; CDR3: CASSSWSSGSLSEQYF; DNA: TGTGCCAGCAGTTCCTGGTCTAGCGGGAGTCTCTCCGAGCAGTACTTC
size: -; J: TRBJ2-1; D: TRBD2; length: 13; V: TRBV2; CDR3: CASRIAGGDEQFF; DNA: TGTGCCAGCAGAATAGCGGGAGGGGATGAGCAGTTCTTC
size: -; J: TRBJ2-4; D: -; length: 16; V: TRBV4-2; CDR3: CASSHRDIWDKNIQYF; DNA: TGTGCCAGCAGCCACCGGGACATTTGGGACAAAAACATTCAGTACTTC
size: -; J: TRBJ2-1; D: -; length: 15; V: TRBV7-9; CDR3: CASSLSEGTGPEQFF; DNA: TGTGCCAGCAGCTTATCGGAGGGGACCGGACCTGAGCAGTTCTTC
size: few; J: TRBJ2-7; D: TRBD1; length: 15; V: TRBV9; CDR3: CASSVEGTGSYEQYF; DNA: TGTGCCAGCAGCGTAGAGGGGACAGGGAGCTACGAGCAGTACTTC
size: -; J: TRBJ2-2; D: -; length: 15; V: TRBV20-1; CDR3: CSAPRTIRNTGELFF; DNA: TGCAGTGCCCCGAGGACTATAAGAAACACCGGGGAGCTGTTTTTT
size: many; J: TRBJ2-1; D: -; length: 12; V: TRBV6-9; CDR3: CASSSEGLPQFF; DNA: TGTGCCAGCAGTTCAGAAGGGCTCCCCCAGTTCTTC
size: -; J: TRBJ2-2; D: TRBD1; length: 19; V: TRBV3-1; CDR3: CASSQDVGTVEIQTGELFF; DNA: TGTGCCAGCAGCCAAGATGTTGGGACAGTAGAAATTCAAACCGGGGAGCTGTTTTTT
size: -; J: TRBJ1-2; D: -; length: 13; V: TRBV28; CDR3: CASSFTQLNGYTF; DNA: TGTGCCAGCAGTTTTACGCAGTTAAACGGCTACACCTTC
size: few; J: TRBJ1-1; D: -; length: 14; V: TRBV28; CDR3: CASSLQTINTEAFF; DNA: TGTGCCAGCAGTTTACAGACAATTAACACTGAAGCTTTCTTT
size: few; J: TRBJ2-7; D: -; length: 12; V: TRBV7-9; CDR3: CASSPGTTEQYF; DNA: TGTGCCAGCAGCCCAGGGACAACGGAGCAGTACTTC
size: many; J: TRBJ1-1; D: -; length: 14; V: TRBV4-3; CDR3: CASSQVAAITEAFF; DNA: TGCGCCAGCAGCCAAGTTGCCGCGATCACTGAAGCTTTCTTT